This T cell receptor (beta chain) emerged from a study of blood T cell repertoires in COVID-19. About the research overall: Acute and convalescent COVID-19 samples came from the United States, Italy and Spain. In each case, the material was cDNA or gDNA derived from T cells, B-cell-depleted T cells, or PBMCs.

Assay used: immunoSEQ multiplex PCR; TCRdb lists only in-frame clones, some missing. The top ten clones hold 12% of a sample with over 150,000 clones, around 82% of them seen once. J gave up 4 bases and V 5 bases, and 4 bases lay outside the gene matches. Germline CDR1 is SGHKS and CDR2 is YYEKEE (reference sequence). The CDR3 runs 13 residues. Recovered status applied to Cohort 3 donors who had two consecutive negative PCRs. It also applied to those with clearance or with symptom resolution. The sample consisted of PBMCs or T cells enriched from blood (not recorded which). The chain carries TRBV5-5 and TRBJ1-1; TRBD1 agrees at 8 bases. This TCR came from a man aged 40-55 years who had recovered from COVID-19. The CDR3 sequence: CASRFTGGTEAFF. The CDR3 DNA reads as TGTGCCAGCAGATTTACAGGGGGCACTGAAGCTTTCTTT.